Below, one T cell receptor beta chain is given with its context. The antigen it binds to is not known. Per-base quality was not reported, and no clone a single base away is much larger than it. Each collaborating institution followed its own protocols to collect whole blood in K2EDTA tubes. For TCRbeta analysis, collaborator samples were shipped as frozen whole blood, as isolated PBMCs, or as DNA extracted from either sample type. Looking up the germline V gene (reference sequence) yields CDR1 PRHDT and CDR2 FYEKMQ. At the junction V is shortened by 4 bases and J by 6 bases; bases outside the gene matches: 1. The CDR3 holds 13 amino acids from the cysteine to the phenylalanine. The CDR3 DNA has 39 bases and is translated from base 1. This sample was included in a study of blood T cell repertoires in COVID-19 (dated by TCRdb to 2020 to 2022). For the wider study: Samples covering the acute and convalescent phases of COVID-19 were provided by collaborators in the United States, Italy and Spain. Where available, HLA class I and class II types were obtained from metadata supplied by the sample provider rather than from assay-based typing. The prospective study material was composed of cDNA or gDNA derived from T cells, B-cell-depleted T cells, or PBMCs. The samples were drawn from two sources: the first 160 participants of the ongoing ImmuneRACE study, and 1,000 to 1,500 subjects contributed by 6 global collaborators. Nearly every sample came with metadata listing a de-identified subject ID, COVID-19 status, age in years and sex. The repertoires were released in a freely available public database intended as a resource for research on the immune response to SARS-CoV-2. Subjects who had been exposed to COVID-19, were actively infected with it, or had recovered from it provided the deeply sampled blood TCRbeta repertoires that made up the dataset.

Overall study results and their limits: How much clinical and demographic metadata was included differed by source and by participant, and the metadata was provided uncurated.

TCRbeta CDR3 regions were amplified from genomic DNA by means of the immunoSEQ Assay, a bias-controlled multiplex PCR. In the source study's methods: The number of nucleated cells in each sample was estimated by amplification of reference gene primers within the assay. To quantify the absolute abundance of each unique TCRbeta CDR3 rearrangement, sequence reads were collapsed and filtered. For each sample, productive Simpson clonality was calculated as the square root of Simpson's diversity index over productive rearrangements. The source is immuneACCESS, and TCRdb retained only in-frame sequences with V and J called. Part of the clones is not carried over; for the studies checked, unresolved V genes explain less than half of this, and the remainder is unexplained. The V and J calls and clone size were taken over from that table, and D and trimming were inferred from the DNA. Here the sample has approximately 110,000 clones; about 84% occur a single time. The ten largest clones represent 1.5% to 1.9% of the sample.

The receptor chain draws on TRBV13 and TRBJ1-2; 11 middle bases align to TRBD1. Sequenced material: peripheral blood. The receptor was derived from a man aged 50 to 59 with acute or convalescent COVID-19. CDR3 region: CASSWGQGDGYTF. The nucleotide sequence reads TGTGCCAGCAGCTGGGGACAGGGGGATGGCTACACCTTC.